This T cell receptor (beta chain) was obtained from a study of cytomegalovirus exposure and HLA in healthy donors. The CDR3 contains 15 residues. The germline CDR1 and CDR2 sequences are KGHSH and LQKENI. Trimming cost V 3 bases and J 1 base, with 9 bases left between them. It was with 60 Vbeta and 13 Jbeta primers that the PCR ran. This table comes from immunoSEQ multiplex PCR, and its TCRdb copy is limited to in-frame clones, with some not included. This sample has about 140,000 clones, with about 80% found just once. V gene TRBV18 combines with J gene TRBJ2-2, with D unresolved. This receptor was obtained from a man aged 35-49 years in good health and CMV-seropositive. Sample: PBMCs. In nucleotides, the CDR3 is TGTGCCAGCTCACCTCAAGCGAGGAACACCGGGGAGCTGTTTTTT. This sequence encodes CASSPQARNTGELFF.